Listed here are 14 T cell receptor beta chains from one sample, sequenced in a study of OX40 agonist ivuxolimab in advanced cancers. This table comes from immunoSEQ multiplex PCR, and its TCRdb copy is limited to in-frame clones, with some not included. The table shows around 100,000 clones, with approximately 90% occurring only once. The source was CD4+ or CD8+ T cells sorted from blood, collected in a trial of the OX40 agonist ivuxolimab. The receptor set was obtained from an adult with an advanced solid tumor such as melanoma, head and neck, liver or kidney cancer.

The CDR3 reads CASSLDYYTDTQYF. In DNA form, the CDR3 reads TGTGCCAGCAGCTTGGATTACTACACAGATACGCAGTATTTT. The chain couples TRBV5-6 to TRBJ2-3; D unclear. CDR1 SGHDT and CDR2 YYEEEE come from the germline V gene. The CDR3 loop spans 14 amino acids. Trimming cost V 0 bases and J 2 bases, with 7 bases left between them. Based on the CDR3 plus reference TRBV5-6 and TRBJ2-3, the full variable domain is DAGVTQSPTHLIKTRGQQVTLRCSPKSGHDTVSWYQQALGQGPQFIFQYYEEEERQRGNFPDRFSGHQFPNYSSELNVNALLLGDSALYLCASSLDYYTDTQYFGPGTRLTVL.

The V call is TRBV7-2, the J call TRBJ1-5, with D perhaps TRBD1 (5 bases). Looked up from germline, CDR1 is SGHTA and CDR2 is FQGNSA. The CDR3 loop spans 18 amino acids. The germline V and J ends were trimmed by 3 bases and 2 bases, with 20 bases remaining between them. The CDR3 is CASSFHTGFNSGNQPQHF. DNA of the CDR3: TGTGCCAGCAGCTTTCATACAGGATTCAATAGTGGCAATCAGCCCCAGCATTTT.

The CDR3 loop reads CASSFVGTTEQFF. The CDR3 region has the DNA TGTGCCAGCAGTTTTGTAGGGACGACGGAGCAGTTCTTC. The rearrangement uses TRBV7-2 and TRBJ2-1, with D perhaps given as TRBD1 or TRBD2 (5 bases each). V lost 6 bases, J lost 10 bases, and 16 bases lay in between. CDR1 and CDR2 (germline): SGHTA, FQGNSA. CDR3 length: 13 residues.

This clone is a singleton in its sample. The rearrangement links TRBV10-2 to TRBJ2-7; 13 bases agree with TRBD2. Germline CDR1 and CDR2: WSHSY and SAAADI. J lost 6 bases, V lost 3 bases, and 5 bases had no gene match. This CDR3 has 15 amino acids. CDR3 sequence reads: CASSDMTSGRFEQYF. The DNA for the CDR3 is TGCGCCAGCAGTGACATGACTAGCGGGAGGTTCGAGCAGTACTTC.

This clone was seen once. The chain links TRBV11-3 to TRBJ2-4; 7 nucleotides agree with TRBD2. The CDR3 length is 14 residues. V dropped 5 bases and J dropped 7; count of bases not matched to a gene: 8. CDR1 and CDR2 (germline): SGHNT, YENEEA. The chain's CDR3 is CASSQGLTGNIQYF. The DNA for the CDR3 is TGTGCCAGCAGCCAGGGACTAACCGGGAACATTCAGTACTTC. The full variable domain, with the rest looked up from reference TRBV11-3 and TRBJ2-4, is EAGVVQSPRYKIIEKKQPVAFWCNPISGHNTLYWYLQNLGQGPELLIRYENEEAVDDSQLPKDRFSAERLKGVDSTLKIQPAELGDSAVYLCASSQGLTGNIQYFGAGTRLSVL.

The CDR3 DNA reads as TGTGCCAGCAGCCTAATAACAGGGTTCTATGGCTACACCTTC. Protein: CASSLITGFYGYTF. This sequence joins TRBV7-9 and TRBJ1-2, with D possibly matching TRBD1 (6 bases). The V gene lost 5 bases and the J gene lost 4 bases, with 14 bases spanning the gap. Germline V gene lookup returns CDR1 SEHNR and CDR2 FQNEAQ (reference sequence). This CDR3 contains 14 residues.

The V call is TRBV7-2, the J call TRBJ1-5; D is ambiguous. The CDR3 has 14 amino acids. Trimming removed 1 base from V and 7 bases from J, with 11 bases in between. Germline CDR1 reads SGHTA; CDR2 reads FQGNSA. The CDR3 bases are TGTGCCAGCAGCTTAGGGGCGTCTGGGCAGCCCCAGCATTTT. This sequence encodes CASSLGASGQPQHF. Supplemented by reference TRBV7-2 and TRBJ1-5, the full variable domain reads GAGVSQSPSNKVTEKGKDVELRCDPISGHTALYWYRQSLGQGLEFLIYFQGNSAPDKSGLPSDRFSAERTGGSVSTLTIQRTQQEDSAVYLCASSLGASGQPQHFGDGTRLSIL.

V is TRBV28 and J is TRBJ2-5; D perhaps matches TRBD2 (5 bases). From germline, CDR1 is MDHEN and CDR2 SYDVKM. The CDR3 is 13 amino acids. V lost 7 bases to trimming and J lost 9 bases, with 18 bases between them. The DNA of the CDR3 is TGTGCCAGCACGAGGACGGCGACCGGGGCCCAGTACTTC. Amino acids: CASTRTATGAQYF.

The J gene is TRBJ1-1, the V gene TRBV7-2; D unresolved. This CDR3 has 13 amino acids. V was pared by 5 bases and J by 4 bases, with 11 bases between. Per germline, CDR1 SGHTA and CDR2 FQGNSA. The CDR3 region has the DNA TGTGCCAGCAGCCCCCATGAGGGCACTGAAGCTTTCTTT. As protein: CASSPHEGTEAFF.

The genes are TRBV14 and TRBJ2-3, with a possible D match to TRBD1 (5 bases). V was cut by 0 bases and J by 6 bases, with 10 bases left in between. Germline assignment: CDR1 SGHDN and CDR2 FVKESK. The CDR3 spans 14 residues. Written as DNA, the CDR3 is TGTGCCAGCAGCCAAGATTGGTCAGGGGATACGCAGTATTTT. Translated: CASSQDWSGDTQYF.

The rearrangement joins TRBV7-2 to TRBJ2-3; no firm D call. The CDR3 sequence is 13 residues long. The V end was cut by 6 bases, the J end by 2 bases, with 9 bases between. The germline V gene encodes CDR1 SGHTA and CDR2 FQGNSA. CDR3 DNA sequence: TGTGCCAGCAGGTGGGCCTCCACAGATACGCAGTATTTT. Translating it yields CASRWASTDTQYF.

This chain's CDR3 is CASSQRLSGSYNEQFF. DNA of the CDR3: TGTGCCAGCAGCCAAAGATTGAGCGGCTCCTACAATGAGCAGTTCTTC. V usage is TRBV4-2 and J usage is TRBJ2-1; maybe TRBD2 (5 bases). Trimming cost V 2 bases and J 0 bases, with 11 bases left between them. This CDR3 has 16 amino acids. Germline V CDR1 and CDR2: LGHNA, YNFKEQ.

This clone is a singleton in its sample. V and J are TRBV19 and TRBJ1-1, with a possible D match to TRBD1 (5 bases). CDR1 is LNHDA and CDR2 is SQIVND in the germline V gene (reference sequence). Trimming pared 7 bases from V and 10 bases from J, leaving 16 bases between. The CDR3 consists of 12 residues. The CDR3 protein is CASTVGAGGAFF. CDR3 in DNA: TGTGCCAGTACCGTCGGGGCTGGGGGAGCTTTCTTT.

The chain is built from TRBV7-9 and TRBJ1-3; no clear D gene. Germline-derived CDR1 and CDR2 are SEHNR and FQNEAQ (reference sequence). V lost 2 bases and J lost 2, with 10 bases in between. The CDR3 has 15 residues. For the CDR3, the DNA is TGTGCCAGCAGCTTAACCAACAGTCCTGGAAACACCATATATTTT. Protein sequence: CASSLTNSPGNTIYF.